The 30 T cell receptor beta chains presented below share a single source sample, sequenced in a study of T-cell memory formation after mild COVID-19. One entry per CDR3 protein, called by TCRdb with MiXCR from the 5' RACE reads. Of under 700,000 distinct CDR3 sequences in the sample, about 20% were seen once. The sample was PBMCs or a T cell subset sorted from them (not recorded which). The receptors here all came from an adult woman who had mild COVID-19 (a few samples of this study predate the infection). Cell type and time point are not known.

This clonotype turned up a few times. The chain carries TRBV7-8 and TRBJ2-1; 9 bases map to TRBD2. V shed 0 bases and J 7 bases; nucleotides not matched to a gene: 7. There are 16 residues in the CDR3. Per the germline V gene, CDR1 is SGHVS and CDR2 is FQNEAQ. The CDR3 bases are TGTGCCAGCAGCTTAGCGAATAGCGGGAGTCAAAATGAGCAGTTCTTC. It is translated as CASSLANSGSQNEQFF. The variable domain in full, with the rest retrieved from reference TRBV7-8 and TRBJ2-1, is GAGVSQSPRYKVAKRGQDVALRCDPISGHVSLFWYQQALGQGPEFLTYFQNEAQLDKSGLPSDRFFAERPEGSVSTLKIQRTQQEDSAVYLCASSLANSGSQNEQFFGPGTRLTVL.

In this sample, this clonotype turned up many times. The chain combines TRBV4-1 with TRBJ2-5; TRBD2 aligns across 9 bases. The CDR3 covers 14 residues. Trimming at V came to 6 bases and at J to 3 bases, leaving 5 bases not matched to a gene. The germline gives CDR1 MGHRA, CDR2 YSYEKL. DNA for the CDR3: TGCGCCAGCAGGCTTATAGCGGGGGAAGAGACCCAGTACTTC. It specifies CASRLIAGEETQYF.

This clonotype was observed a few times. The genes are TRBV20-1 and TRBJ2-7; a possible D gene is TRBD1 (5 bases). The CDR3 is made up of 14 amino acids. Trimming took off 4 bases at V and 2 bases at J, with 15 bases between the two ends. Germline CDR1 DFQATT, CDR2 SNEGSKA (reference sequence). Here the CDR3 reads CSATADSTTYEQYF. In nucleotides, the CDR3 is TGCAGTGCTACTGCTGACAGCACCACCTACGAGCAGTACTTC.

CDR3 residues: CASSSTGYTDTQYF. The DNA for the CDR3 is TGTGCCAGCAGCTCGACAGGATACACAGATACGCAGTATTTT. The chain couples TRBV7-3 to TRBJ2-3; a weak D match, TRBD1 (6 bases). The CDR3 spans 14 residues. The germline gives CDR1 SGHTA, CDR2 FQGTGA. Trimming removed 4 bases from V and 2 bases from J, with 10 bases in between.

The chain couples TRBV7-9 to TRBJ2-3; possibly TRBD2 for D (6 bases). The CDR3 is made up of 16 amino acids. Trimming took off 3 bases at V and 0 bases at J, with 13 bases between the two ends. The germline V gene has CDR1 SEHNR and CDR2 FQNEAQ (reference sequence). The CDR3 DNA follows: TGTGCCAGCAGCTTCCAGGCGGGAACTAGCACAGATACGCAGTATTTT. This sequence encodes CASSFQAGTSTDTQYF.

This chain connects TRBV4-3 to TRBJ2-1, with D hard to call. V dropped 1 base and J dropped 1 base, with 8 bases sitting between them. The germline V gene encodes CDR1 LGHNA and CDR2 YSLEER. CDR3 length: 15 residues. The CDR3 protein is CASSQVLGSYNEQFF. The CDR3 region has the DNA TGCGCCAGCAGCCAAGTCCTGGGTTCCTACAATGAGCAGTTCTTC.

In its sample, this clonotype was seen many times. The rearrangement links TRBV19 to TRBJ1-2, with TRBD1 identical over 10 bases. Germline V gene sequence: CDR1 LNHDA, CDR2 SQIVND (reference sequence). V was pared by 6 bases and J by 8 bases, with 15 bases of the junction left unmatched. There are 16 residues in the CDR3. CDR3 sequence: CASRWDRGGSIGGYTF. In DNA form, the CDR3 reads TGTGCCAGTAGGTGGGACAGGGGCGGATCAATCGGGGGCTACACCTTC.

The rearrangement joins TRBV7-8 to TRBJ2-6; TRBD1 matches at 9 bases. The CDR3 totals 16 residues. CDR1 and CDR2 from the germline V gene are SGHVS and FQNEAQ. J lost 2 bases, V lost 6 bases, and 5 bases had no gene match. The CDR3 sequence is CASRAGTGTGANVLTF. DNA of the CDR3: TGTGCCAGCAGGGCCGGGACAGGGACTGGGGCCAACGTCCTGACTTTC.

CDR3 nucleotides: TGCAGTGCTAGAGACCAGGATTACGGGGCCTATTCACCCCTCCACTTT. Translation gives CSARDQDYGAYSPLHF. The chain joins TRBV20-1 to TRBJ1-6, with D tentatively TRBD1 (5 bases). The CDR3 contains 16 residues. The germline gives CDR1 DFQATT, CDR2 SNEGSKA (reference sequence). With 0 bases removed from V and 8 bases from J, the gap between germline ends came to 17 bases.

This clonotype was detected a few times. The CDR3 DNA follows: TGTGCCAGCAGCCTGGGACTAGCTTACGACGAGCAGTACTTC. It yields the protein CASSLGLAYDEQYF. The chain combines TRBV3-1 with TRBJ2-7; 9 bases map to TRBD2. V shed 4 bases and J 5 bases; nucleotides not matched to a gene: 6. The CDR3 is 14 amino acids. The V gene's germline CDR1 is LGHDT and CDR2 YNNKEL (reference sequence).

The chain recombines TRBV19 with TRBJ2-7; tentative D call: TRBD2 (6 bases). Germline lookup yields CDR1 LNHDA and CDR2 SQIVND (reference sequence). V shed 1 base and J shed 5 bases, with 6 bases lying between them. This CDR3 comprises 12 residues. CDR3 sequence reads: CASSIGTNEQYF. The CDR3 DNA follows: TGTGCCAGTAGTATAGGGACTAACGAGCAGTACTTC. Drawing the rest from reference TRBV19 and TRBJ2-7, the complete variable domain is DGGITQSPKYLFRKEGQNVTLSCEQNLNHDAMYWYRQDPGQGLRLIYYSQIVNDFQKGDIAEGYSVSREKKESFPLTVTSAQKNPTAFYLCASSIGTNEQYFGPGTRLTVT.

Ten or more counts support this clonotype. The chain has TRBV12-3 or TRBV12-4 and TRBJ2-3, with D possibly called TRBD1 or TRBD2 (6 bases each). CDR3 length: 13 residues. V was shortened by 2 bases and J by 6 bases, with 9 bases between the two germline ends. The CDR3 DNA reads as TGTGCCAGCAGTTTACGGGGGCGCGATACGCAGTATTTT. Its protein product is CASSLRGRDTQYF.

This clonotype was counted only a few times. The chain couples TRBV7-2 to TRBJ2-2, with D possibly matching TRBD1 (7 bases). The CDR3 length is 15 residues. V lost 4 bases and J lost 4, with 13 bases in between. CDR1 SGHTA and CDR2 FQGNSA come from the germline V gene. The CDR3 loop reads CASSWRGQSTGELFF. The CDR3 DNA reads TGTGCCAGCAGCTGGAGGGGGCAGAGCACCGGGGAGCTGTTTTTT.

Here the CDR3 DNA reads TGTGCCAGCAGTTACGGTACGGCGGAAGCTTTCTTT. This codes for CASSYGTAEAFF. J is TRBJ1-1 and V is TRBV6-5, with no clear D. This CDR3 region has 12 residues. With 2 bases removed from V and 8 bases from J, the gap between germline ends came to 9 bases. Germline loops: CDR1 MNHEY, CDR2 SVGAGI.

This clonotype was seen a handful of times. This chain joins TRBV14 and TRBJ1-4, with D hard to call. This CDR3 is 14 amino acids long. CDR1 is SGHDN, CDR2 FVKESK, per germline. V was cut by 4 bases and J by 4 bases, with 10 bases left in between. In DNA form, the CDR3 reads TGTGCCAGCAGCCGAGCGAGGATTAATGAAAAACTGTTTTTT. Translated, it gives CASSRARINEKLFF. Complete variable domain (other parts from reference TRBV14 and TRBJ1-4): EAGVTQFPSHSVIEKGQTVTLRCDPISGHDNLYWYRRVMGKEIKFLLHFVKESKQDESGMPNNRFLAERTGGTYSTLKVQPAELEDSGVYFCASSRARINEKLFFGSGTQLSVL.

The chain carries TRBV29-1 and TRBJ2-1; D is tentatively TRBD1 or TRBD2 (5 bases each). Germline loops: CDR1 SQVTM, CDR2 ANQGSEA. The CDR3 is 13 amino acids. V lost 4 bases, J lost 9 bases, and 16 bases lay in between. The CDR3 reads CSVGGTPSGEQFF. CDR3 nucleotide sequence: TGCAGCGTTGGTGGGACCCCCTCGGGTGAGCAGTTCTTC.

This clonotype was counted at least ten times. V and J are TRBV4-1 and TRBJ1-5; D is unresolved. Germline V gives CDR1 MGHRA, CDR2 YSYEKL. The CDR3 is made up of 15 amino acids. V lost 3 bases to trimming and J lost 1 base, with 10 bases between them. CDR3 DNA: TGCGCCAGCAGCCATGGGGAAAGAAGCAATCAGCCCCAGCATTTT. This translates into CASSHGERSNQPQHF.

The CDR3 DNA is TGTGCCAGCAGCTCGGGGTATCAGCCCCAGCATTTT. Translating it yields CASSSGYQPQHF. The chain couples TRBV3-1 to TRBJ1-5; no reliable D call. The CDR3 is 12 residues long. Germline V gene data show CDR1 as LGHDT and CDR2 as YNNKEL (reference sequence). The V gene lost 5 bases and the J gene lost 5 bases, with 7 bases spanning the gap. Full variable domain (missing parts from reference TRBV3-1 and TRBJ1-5): DTAVSQTPKYLVTQMGNDKSIKCEQNLGHDTMYWYKQDSKKFLKIMFSYNNKELIINETVPNRFSPKSPDKAHLNLHINSLELGDSAVYFCASSSGYQPQHFGDGTRLSIL.

This clonotype occurred a few times. The chain employs TRBV19 and TRBJ2-5; TRBD1 matches 7 bases. With 9 bases clipped from V and 5 bases from J, the junction kept 12 bases outside the gene matches. The length of the CDR3 is 14 residues. CDR1 is LNHDA, CDR2 SQIVND, per germline (reference sequence). CDR3 in amino acids: CASATGWGSETQYF. For the CDR3, the DNA is TGTGCCAGCGCGACAGGGTGGGGTTCTGAGACCCAGTACTTC.

Only a few counts were recorded for this clonotype. The CDR3 loop is CASSWTLNTGELFF. The CDR3, as DNA: TGTGCCAGCAGCTGGACATTGAACACCGGGGAGCTGTTTTTT. V usage is TRBV5-6 and J usage is TRBJ2-2; maybe TRBD1 (5 bases). The germline V gene encodes CDR1 SGHDT and CDR2 YYEEEE. V lost 3 bases, J lost 1 base, and 7 bases lay in between. The CDR3 totals 14 residues.

This clonotype was observed a handful of times. The V call is TRBV5-1, the J call TRBJ1-1; possible D gene TRBD1, 6 bases. The CDR3 covers 15 residues. Looked up from germline, CDR1 is SGHRS and CDR2 is YFSETQ. The V and J ends lost 1 base and 2 bases respectively, with 12 bases between them. CDR3 in DNA: TGCGCCAGCAGCTTGTTTAGGACAGAAAACACTGAAGCTTTCTTT. Translation gives CASSLFRTENTEAFF.

The V call is TRBV9, the J call TRBJ1-2; D is uncertain. Between the trimmed V and J ends, which lost 0 bases and 7 bases, there was a span of 13 bases. Germline V gives CDR1 SGDLS, CDR2 YYNGEE. This CDR3 contains 14 residues. CDR3 in amino acids: CASSVATRVGGYTF. The CDR3 DNA sequence: TGTGCCAGCAGCGTAGCTACGAGGGTCGGTGGCTACACCTTC.

The chain uses TRBV24-1 and TRBJ2-1, with 11 bases that match TRBD2. The CDR3 has 18 amino acids. Germline CDR1 is KGHDR and CDR2 is SFDVKD. The V and J ends lost 0 bases and 4 bases, in that order; junction bases with no gene match: 7. The CDR3 bases are TGTGCCACCAGTGATTTGCAGGCTAGCGGGGGGCATTACAATGAGCAGTTCTTC. As protein: CATSDLQASGGHYNEQFF.

The chain uses TRBV19 and TRBJ2-4; 11 nucleotides align to TRBD2. J lost 9 bases, V lost 4 bases, and 8 bases had no gene match. The CDR3 covers 15 residues. Germline-derived CDR1 and CDR2 are LNHDA and SQIVND (reference sequence). CDR3 sequence reads: CASSKSPGLAAIQYF. The DNA of the CDR3 is TGTGCCAGTAGTAAATCACCGGGACTAGCGGCCATTCAGTACTTC.

The V call is TRBV5-1, the J call TRBJ2-5, with 7 nucleotides matching TRBD2. After removal of 4 bases from V and 1 base from J, the junction contained 10 bases not matched to a gene. Germline CDR1 and CDR2: SGHRS and YFSETQ. The CDR3 is made up of 16 amino acids. The CDR3 loop reads CASSPEKGLSQETQYF. The CDR3 bases are TGCGCCAGCAGCCCCGAGAAGGGACTATCCCAAGAGACCCAGTACTTC.

This clonotype was counted only a few times. The J gene is TRBJ1-4, the V gene TRBV5-5, with D unclear. The germline CDR1 and CDR2 sequences are SGHKS and YYEKEE (reference sequence). The CDR3 is 14 amino acids. V shed 4 bases and J shed 0 bases, with 7 bases lying between them. The CDR3 protein is CASSRTTTNEKLFF. CDR3 bases: TGTGCCAGCAGCAGGACCACAACTAATGAAAAACTGTTTTTT. Full variable domain (missing parts from reference TRBV5-5 and TRBJ1-4): DAGVTQSPTHLIKTRGQQVTLRCSPISGHKSVSWYQQVLGQGPQFIFQYYEKEERGRGNFPDRFSARQFPNYSSELNVNALLLGDSALYLCASSRTTTNEKLFFGSGTQLSVL.

This clonotype was seen a handful of times. The chain joins TRBV24-1 to TRBJ2-5; 14 nucleotides align to TRBD2. The J segment lost 4 bases and the V segment lost 4 bases, leaving 16 bases of the junction unmatched. Germline V gene data show CDR1 as KGHDR and CDR2 as SFDVKD. CDR3 length: 20 amino acids. CDR3 protein: CATSDHHGTSGRYERETQYF. DNA of the CDR3: TGTGCCACCAGTGACCACCACGGGACTAGCGGGAGATACGAGCGAGAGACCCAGTACTTC.

V usage is TRBV7-9 and J usage is TRBJ2-7; 11 positions match TRBD2. The V segment lost 3 bases and the J segment 1 base; nucleotides outside the gene matches: 5. The germline CDR1 and CDR2 sequences are SEHNR and FQNEAQ (reference sequence). The CDR3 runs to 16 residues. CDR3 nucleotide sequence: TGTGCCAGCAGCTTGCCGCTAGCGGGGGGATCCTACGAGCAGTACTTC. This translates into CASSLPLAGGSYEQYF.

V and J are TRBV7-9 and TRBJ1-1; D perhaps matches TRBD1 (5 bases). The V and J ends lost 1 base and 5 bases respectively, with 14 bases between them. Germline assignment: CDR1 SEHNR and CDR2 FQNEAQ (reference sequence). The CDR3 runs 15 residues. In nucleotides, the CDR3 is TGTGCCAGCAGCTTAGAATTCGACTGGGGGACTGAAGCTTTCTTT. It encodes CASSLEFDWGTEAFF.

This clonotype was counted a few times. The chain has TRBV11-2 and TRBJ2-4; D may be TRBD1 or TRBD2 (6 bases each). The CDR3 spans 17 residues. Germline V gene sequence: CDR1 SGHAT, CDR2 FQNNGV. V lost 0 bases, J lost 0 bases, and 12 bases lay in between. As DNA, the CDR3 is TGTGCCAGCAGCTTAGACGGGGGCTCCCTAGCCAAAAACATTCAGTACTTC. It is translated as CASSLDGGSLAKNIQYF.